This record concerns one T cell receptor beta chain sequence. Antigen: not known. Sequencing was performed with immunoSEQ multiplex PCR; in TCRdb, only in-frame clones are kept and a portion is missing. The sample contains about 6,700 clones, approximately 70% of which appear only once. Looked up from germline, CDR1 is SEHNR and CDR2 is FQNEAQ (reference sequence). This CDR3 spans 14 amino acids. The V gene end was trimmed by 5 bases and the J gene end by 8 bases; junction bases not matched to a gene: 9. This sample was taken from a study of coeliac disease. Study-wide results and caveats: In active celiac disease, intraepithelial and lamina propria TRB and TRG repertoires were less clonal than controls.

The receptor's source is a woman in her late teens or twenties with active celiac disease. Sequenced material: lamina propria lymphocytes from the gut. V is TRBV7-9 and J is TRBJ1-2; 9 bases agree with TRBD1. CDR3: CASSGVAGTGGYTF. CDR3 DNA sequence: TGTGCCAGCAGCGGAGTAGCCGGGACAGGGGGCTACACCTTC.